The 26 T cell receptor beta chains listed next were all sequenced from one sample in a study of T cells in Graves' hyperthyroidism and ophthalmopathy. Amplified TCR beta CDR3 regions derived from RNA transcripts. HTBI primers were employed in a first-round RT-PCR of the TCR CDR3. TCRdb itself ran the multiplex PCR reads through MiXCR, one entry per CDR3 protein. The sample records some 600,000 distinct CDR3 sequences, just over 45% being singletons. The source material was peripheral blood or thyroid tissue (not recorded which). These receptors were taken from a young woman with Graves' hyperthyroidism.

This clonotype was recorded a few times. A much larger clone is a single base away; this may be a read error. This rearrangement joins TRBV6-6 to TRBJ2-7; 8 bases are a match to TRBD1. The CDR3 runs 13 residues. CDR1 MNHNY and CDR2 SVGAGI come from the germline V gene (reference sequence). The trim removed 6 bases at V and 1 base at J, leaving 2 bases unmatched. As DNA, the CDR3 is TGTGCCAGCAGGACAGGGGAGTCCTACGAGCAGTACTTC. Residues: CASRTGESYEQYF.

This clonotype was seen only a few times. The chain employs TRBV2 and TRBJ1-1; D uncertain. Trimming took 8 bases from V and 11 from J, leaving 24 bases between them. CDR3 length: 14 residues. Per the germline V gene, CDR1 is SNHLY and CDR2 is FYNNEI. The CDR3 is CASGGGPLSAGAFF. The CDR3 DNA is TGTGCCAGCGGCGGAGGACCGCTTTCTGCTGGGGCTTTCTTT.

This clonotype occurred a few times. The gene calls are TRBV20-1 and TRBJ1-5; D remains unclear. The CDR3 is 15 residues long. V lost 3 bases, J lost 6 bases, and 18 bases lay in between. Germline lookup yields CDR1 DFQATT and CDR2 SNEGSKA (reference sequence). CDR3: CSASSSTLKGQPQHF. CDR3 DNA: TGCAGTGCTAGTAGTTCGACCCTCAAGGGTCAGCCCCAGCATTTT.

On this clonotype itself: A much larger clone is a single base away; this may be a read error. This chain links TRBV7-9 with TRBJ2-6; D possibly corresponds to TRBD1 (5 bases). The CDR3 sequence is 17 residues long. From germline, CDR1 is SEHNR and CDR2 FQNEAQ (reference sequence). In DNA, the CDR3 is TGTGCCAGCAGCCCGAGGACGAGGAACTCTGGGGCCAACGTCCAGACTTTC. This sequence encodes CASSPRTRNSGANVQTF.

The CDR3: CASSYDGQGGYGYTF. The CDR3 nucleotides read TGTGCCAGCAGTTACGACGGACAGGGGGGCTATGGCTACACCTTC. V gene TRBV6-2 or TRBV6-3 combines with J gene TRBJ1-2; 10 positions match TRBD1. Germline CDR1 reads MNHEY; CDR2 reads SVGEGT. The ends lost 2 bases at V and 4 bases at J; junction bases unmatched: 4. The CDR3 covers 15 residues.

This clonotype was observed a handful of times. The chain employs TRBV20-1 and TRBJ1-5, with D maybe TRBD1 (5 bases). Trimming took 3 bases from V and 9 from J, leaving 18 bases between them. This CDR3 region has 14 residues. CDR1 is DFQATT, CDR2 SNEGSKA, per germline (reference sequence). CDR3 bases: TGCAGTGCTAGTCCTCGGGACGTGGGGACGCCCCAGCATTTT. As protein: CSASPRDVGTPQHF.

V is TRBV7-9 and J is TRBJ1-4, with 8 bases aligning to TRBD1. This CDR3 has 15 amino acids. Germline V gene lookup returns CDR1 SEHNR and CDR2 FQNEAQ (reference sequence). V shed 4 bases, J shed 6 bases, and the junction held 7 bases outside the gene matches. The CDR3 DNA reads TGTGCCAGCAGCTCATACCCGGACAGGGATGAAAAACTGTTTTTT. It yields the protein CASSSYPDRDEKLFF.

This chain connects TRBV10-3 to TRBJ2-7; no reliable D call. Germline loops: CDR1 ENHRY, CDR2 SYGVKD. Trimming took off 10 bases at V and 0 bases at J, with 10 bases between the two ends. The CDR3 sequence is 12 residues long. CDR3: CASIGYSYEQYF. DNA of the CDR3: TGTGCCAGCATCGGGTACTCCTACGAGCAGTACTTC.

The table lists this clonotype with a few counts. This chain connects TRBV2 to TRBJ2-2; D gene ambiguous. V shed 6 bases and J shed 3 bases, with 14 bases lying between them. This CDR3 spans 15 amino acids. Per the germline V gene, CDR1 is SNHLY and CDR2 is FYNNEI. This CDR3 is CASSQVHGDTGELFF. The CDR3, as DNA: TGTGCCAGCAGCCAAGTTCATGGGGACACCGGGGAGCTGTTTTTT.

Details on this clonotype: One base away lies a much larger clone, so this may be a sequencing read error. The chain employs TRBV11-1 and TRBJ2-7, with a weak D call TRBD1 (5 bases). Germline CDR1 SGHAT, CDR2 FQDESV (reference sequence). CDR3 length equals 11 residues. The CDR3 loop reads CAGSLGVEQYF. DNA for the CDR3: TGTGCCGGCAGCTTAGGGGTCGAGCAGTACTTC.

This chain uses TRBV2 with TRBJ1-2; a possible D gene is TRBD1 (5 bases). From germline, CDR1 is SNHLY and CDR2 FYNNEI. There are 13 residues in the CDR3. The ends were cut back, 6 bases at V and 2 bases at J, with 10 bases in the middle. Written as DNA, the CDR3 is TGTGCCAGCAGCCGACAGTTGAACTATGGCTACACCTTC. This sequence encodes CASSRQLNYGYTF.

As for this clonotype: A much larger clone is a single base away; this may be a read error. The V and J genes are TRBV7-9 and TRBJ1-6; D unresolved. The CDR3 spans 14 residues. Deletions cut 1 base from V and 6 bases from J, with 7 bases between. Germline V CDR1 and CDR2: SEHNR, FQNEAQ (reference sequence). The CDR3, as DNA: TGTGCCAGCAGCTTAGGACGGATTAATTCACCCCTCCACTTT. This translates into CASSLGRINSPLHF.

V usage is TRBV11-2 and J usage is TRBJ2-5; D may be TRBD1 or TRBD2 (5 bases each). The CDR3 consists of 16 residues. Germline CDR1 and CDR2: SGHAT and FQNNGV. V was cut by 3 bases and J by 7 bases, with 21 bases left in between. The DNA for the CDR3 is TGTGCCAGCAGCTTCGACCGGACGGGGAGAGGGGCGACCCAGTACTTC. Translating it yields CASSFDRTGRGATQYF. Using reference TRBV11-2 and TRBJ2-5 for the parts outside the CDR3, the full variable domain is EAGVAQSPRYKIIEKRQSVAFWCNPISGHATLYWYQQILGQGPKLLIQFQNNGVVDDSQLPKDRFSAERLKGVDSTLKIQPAKLEDSAVYLCASSFDRTGRGATQYFGPGTRLLVL.

The chain has TRBV7-9 and TRBJ2-5; 8 bases match TRBD2. CDR1 is SEHNR, CDR2 FQNEAQ, per germline (reference sequence). The V gene end was trimmed by 1 base and the J gene end by 7 bases; junction bases not matched to a gene: 5. The CDR3 is 14 amino acids. The CDR3 loop is CASSLEGLVGTQYF. DNA for the CDR3: TGTGCCAGCAGCTTAGAGGGACTAGTAGGGACCCAGTACTTC.

This clonotype was counted ten times or more. The chain employs TRBV29-1 and TRBJ1-1, with 11 bases identical to TRBD1. After removal of 6 bases from V and 7 bases from J, the junction contained 10 bases not matched to a gene. CDR3 length: 14 residues. Germline V gene sequence: CDR1 SQVTM, CDR2 ANQGSEA. The CDR3 coding sequence is TGCAGCGTCCCAGGACAGGGGGCGAGAGGTGAAGCTTTCTTT. Protein: CSVPGQGARGEAFF.

The genes are TRBV6-1 and TRBJ2-1, with 10 bases fitting TRBD1. The J call may be in error: the DNA end matches TRBJ2-7 better. CDR1 and CDR2 (germline): MNHNS, SASEGT. The CDR3 runs to 14 residues. The CDR3 nucleotides are TGTGCCAGCAGTGGGGACAGGGGCACCAATGAGCAGTACTTC. It codes for CASSGDRGTNEQYF.

The table lists this clonotype with many counts. The chain joins TRBV12-3 or TRBV12-4 to TRBJ1-1; D may be TRBD1 (5 bases). V lost 5 bases and J lost 1, with 8 bases in between. The CDR3 runs 13 residues. CDR3 region: CASSQQENTEAFF. CDR3 DNA sequence: TGTGCCAGCAGTCAACAGGAGAACACTGAAGCTTTCTTT.

This clonotype turned up a few times. V is TRBV7-6 and J is TRBJ2-7; weak D call: TRBD2 (7 bases). V was shortened by 2 bases and J by 5 bases, with 19 bases between the two germline ends. This CDR3 spans 16 amino acids. Germline assignment: CDR1 SGHVS and CDR2 FNYEAQ. The CDR3 loop reads CASSLLGRGGEDEQYF. CDR3 nucleotide sequence: TGTGCCAGCAGCTTACTCGGGAGAGGGGGGGAAGACGAGCAGTACTTC.

The rearrangement uses TRBV6-4 and TRBJ1-5; D gene ambiguous. V gave up 8 bases and J gave up 4 bases, with 12 bases separating them. CDR3 length: 13 residues. In germline, CDR1 is MRHNA, CDR2 SNTAGT. CDR3 protein: CASGYGPNQPQHF. CDR3 nucleotides: TGTGCCAGCGGTTACGGACCTAATCAGCCCCAGCATTTT.

This clonotype has ten or more counts. The chain is built from TRBV24-1 and TRBJ2-7, with 10 bases that match TRBD2. Germline V gene data show CDR1 as KGHDR and CDR2 as SFDVKD. This CDR3 is 14 amino acids long. After removal of 4 bases from V and 4 bases from J, the junction contained 3 bases not matched to a gene. As DNA, the CDR3 is TGTGCCACCAGTGACACGACTAGCGGGTACGAGCAGTACTTC. Residues: CATSDTTSGYEQYF.

Of note for this clonotype: The junction departs from germline at one end; a sequencing error may be responsible. J is TRBJ2-7 and V is TRBV11-2, with 9 bases matching TRBD1. The CDR3 is 13 residues long. In germline, CDR1 is SGHAT, CDR2 FQNNGV. This CDR3 is CASSSRDRAGPNF. The DNA of the CDR3 is TGTGCCAGCAGCTCCCGGGACAGGGCTGGACCCAACTTC.

This clonotype was counted at least ten times. The chain joins TRBV2 to TRBJ2-7; 11 positions agree with TRBD2. In germline, CDR1 is SNHLY, CDR2 FYNNEI. This CDR3 has 15 amino acids. V was pared by 4 bases and J by 6 bases, with 8 bases of the junction left unmatched. The CDR3 sequence is CASSVRLAGGGEQYF. As DNA, the CDR3 is TGTGCCAGCAGTGTCAGGCTAGCGGGAGGCGGCGAGCAGTACTTC.

CDR3 in DNA: TGTGCCAGCAGTGTAAGGACAGGGAATCAGCATTTT. Its translation: CASSVRTGNQHF. The chain carries TRBV2 and TRBJ1-5, with 8 bases aligning to TRBD1. The CDR3 spans 12 residues. V gave up 4 bases and J gave up 13 bases; unmatched junction bases: 6. In germline, CDR1 is SNHLY, CDR2 FYNNEI.

On this clonotype: The junction and the germline gene differ at one end; a read error may be behind it. The J gene is TRBJ1-4, the V gene TRBV9, with a possible D match to TRBD1 (5 bases). CDR3 length: 8 amino acids. Germline-derived CDR1 and CDR2 are SGDLS and YYNGEE. CDR3 DNA: TGTGCCAGCAGCGCGACAGATTTT. Its translation is CASSATDF.

This sequence joins TRBV6-1 and TRBJ2-7, with TRBD2 matching over 8 bases. Germline loops: CDR1 MNHNS, CDR2 SASEGT. The trim removed 4 bases at V and 2 bases at J, leaving 4 bases unmatched. The CDR3 has 14 residues. CDR3 region: CASSVGTRPYEQYF. DNA for the CDR3: TGTGCCAGCAGTGTCGGGACTAGACCCTACGAGCAGTACTTC.

The rearrangement joins TRBV7-9 to TRBJ1-1, with TRBD1 as a possible D gene (5 bases). Per the germline V gene, CDR1 is SEHNR and CDR2 is FQNEAQ (reference sequence). V lost 6 bases, J lost 3 bases, and 11 bases lay in between. This CDR3 contains 13 residues. The CDR3 DNA sequence: TGTGCCAGCAGGACCCAGGGTGACACTGAAGCTTTCTTT. It codes for CASRTQGDTEAFF.